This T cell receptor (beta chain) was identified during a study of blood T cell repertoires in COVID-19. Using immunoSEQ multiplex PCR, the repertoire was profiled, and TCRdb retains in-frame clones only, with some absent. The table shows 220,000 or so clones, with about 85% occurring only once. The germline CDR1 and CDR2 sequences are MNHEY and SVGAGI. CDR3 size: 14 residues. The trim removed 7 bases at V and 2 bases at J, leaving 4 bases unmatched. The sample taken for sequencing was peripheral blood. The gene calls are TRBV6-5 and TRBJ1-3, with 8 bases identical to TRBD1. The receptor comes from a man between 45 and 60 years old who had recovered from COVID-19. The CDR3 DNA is TGTGCCAGCACCAGGACAGGGACTGGAAACACCATATATTTT. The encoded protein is CASTRTGTGNTIYF.